A single sample gave rise to the 29 T cell receptor beta chains below, sequenced in a study of cytomegalovirus exposure and HLA in healthy donors. Use of 60 Vbeta and 13 Jbeta primers characterized the PCR. Assay: immunoSEQ multiplex PCR; the TCRdb copy retains only in-frame clones and omits some. The sample has 75,000 to 95,000 clones, about 80% seen once. Sequenced: PBMCs. The receptors come from a man aged 50 or older in good health and CMV-seronegative.

This chain connects TRBV5-1 to TRBJ1-4; no clear D gene. CDR3 length: 10 amino acids. The V gene's germline CDR1 is SGHRS and CDR2 YFSETQ. V shed 5 bases and J shed 15 bases, with 11 bases lying between them. The CDR3 sequence: CASRRRELFF. In nucleotides, the CDR3 is TGCGCCAGCAGGAGAAGGGAGTTGTTTTTT.

V gene TRBV11-2 combines with J gene TRBJ1-3; no definite D call. In germline, CDR1 is SGHAT, CDR2 FQNNGV. Between the trimmed V and J ends, which lost 3 bases and 4 bases, there was a span of 4 bases. The length of the CDR3 is 12 residues. This CDR3 reads CASSFGGNTIYF. CDR3 nucleotides: TGTGCCAGCAGCTTCGGGGGAAACACCATATATTTT. The whole variable domain, filled in from reference TRBV11-2 and TRBJ1-3, reads EAGVAQSPRYKIIEKRQSVAFWCNPISGHATLYWYQQILGQGPKLLIQFQNNGVVDDSQLPKDRFSAERLKGVDSTLKIQPAKLEDSAVYLCASSFGGNTIYFGEGSWLTVV.

This chain uses TRBV9 with TRBJ1-3; D unresolved. Trimming took 0 bases from V and 2 from J, leaving 12 bases between them. The CDR3 sequence is 16 residues long. Germline V gives CDR1 SGDLS, CDR2 YYNGEE. This CDR3 is CASSVDPQSPGNTIYF. The CDR3 bases are TGTGCCAGCAGCGTAGATCCGCAAAGCCCTGGAAACACCATATATTTT.

Comments on this clone: The sample holds other DNA sequences that translate to the same CDR3. V and J are TRBV5-1 and TRBJ1-1; no clear D. The germline V gene encodes CDR1 SGHRS and CDR2 YFSETQ. V was cut by 0 bases and J by 0 bases, with 6 bases left in between. CDR3 length: 14 residues. CDR3 residues: CASSLGQMNTEAFF. In DNA, the CDR3 is TGCGCCAGCAGCTTGGGGCAGATGAACACTGAAGCTTTCTTT.

This clone occurred a few times. The chain joins TRBV4-3 to TRBJ1-5; TRBD1 agrees at 7 bases. Looked up from germline, CDR1 is LGHNA and CDR2 is YSLEER. Trimming removed 3 bases from V and 4 bases from J; junction bases left unmatched: 6. CDR3 length: 15 amino acids. CDR3 region: CASSQLQGSNQPQHF. CDR3 in DNA: TGCGCCAGCAGCCAGTTACAGGGGTCGAATCAGCCCCAGCATTTT.

The V call is TRBV5-6, the J call TRBJ2-3; 9 bases agree with TRBD1. The junction had 3 bases not matched to a gene; V was cut back by 4 bases and J by 0 bases. The CDR3 has 15 amino acids. Germline V lookup: CDR1 SGHDT, CDR2 YYEEEE. The CDR3 DNA reads TGTGCCAGCAGCCGGACAGGGGCTAGCACAGATACGCAGTATTTT. Encoded protein: CASSRTGASTDTQYF.

This sequence joins TRBV7-6 and TRBJ1-3; 7 nucleotides align to TRBD1. The CDR3 is 15 residues long. Losses at the gene ends were 4 bases for V and 3 bases for J; bases not matched to a gene: 6. CDR1 and CDR2 from the germline V gene are SGHVS and FNYEAQ. The CDR3 spells CASSSWDRYGNTIYF. CDR3 sequence (DNA): TGTGCCAGCAGCTCCTGGGACAGATATGGAAACACCATATATTTT. Full variable domain (rest looked up from reference TRBV7-6 and TRBJ1-3): GAGVSQSPRYKVTKRGQDVALRCDPISGHVSLYWYRQALGQGPEFLTYFNYEAQQDKSGLPNDRFSAERPEGSISTLTIQRTEQRDSAMYRCASSSWDRYGNTIYFGEGSWLTVV.

The rearrangement links TRBV2 to TRBJ1-1; possibly TRBD1 for D (6 bases). CDR1 SNHLY and CDR2 FYNNEI come from the germline V gene. This CDR3 region has 14 residues. V was clipped by 10 bases and J by 3 bases, with 18 bases between them. CDR3 in DNA: TGTGCCACACGCCTTGGGGCAGGGGACACTGAAGCTTTCTTT. It specifies CATRLGAGDTEAFF. Full variable domain (remainder filled in from reference TRBV2 and TRBJ1-1): EPEVTQTPSHQVTQMGQEVILRCVPISNHLYFYWYRQILGQKVEFLVSFYNNEISEKSEIFDDQFSVERPDGSNFTLKIRSTKLEDSAMYFCATRLGAGDTEAFFGQGTRLTVV.

This CDR3 is CASSEGMGLAGDTQYF. Written as DNA, the CDR3 is TGTGCCAGCAGTGAAGGTATGGGACTAGCTGGAGATACGCAGTATTTT. The chain employs TRBV6-1 and TRBJ2-3, with 9 positions matching TRBD2. CDR3 length equals 16 residues. Looked up from germline, CDR1 is MNHNS and CDR2 is SASEGT. J lost 5 bases, V lost 1 base, and 7 bases had no gene match.

The V and J genes are TRBV5-6 and TRBJ2-5; 8 bases match TRBD1. The CDR3 runs to 16 residues. Germline CDR1 and CDR2: SGHDT and YYEEEE. Trimming at V came to 5 bases and at J to 5 bases, leaving 14 bases not matched to a gene. The CDR3 loop reads CASSFKDRAVGETQYF. CDR3 bases: TGTGCCAGCAGTTTCAAGGACAGGGCAGTCGGTGAGACCCAGTACTTC.

This clone was picked up one time. The rearrangement joins TRBV9 to TRBJ1-5, with D tentatively TRBD1 (5 bases). Trimming shortened V by 0 bases and J by 8 bases, and 12 bases separated the two germline ends. The CDR3 loop spans 14 amino acids. The germline V gene encodes CDR1 SGDLS and CDR2 YYNGEE. CDR3 protein: CASSVGGLTEPQHF. DNA for the CDR3: TGTGCCAGCAGCGTAGGGGGACTAACGGAGCCCCAGCATTTT.

By proportion, this clone is medium-sized (0.01 to 0.1%). This chain links TRBV5-4 with TRBJ1-2; the D is unclear. The V gene's germline CDR1 is SGHNT and CDR2 YYREEE (reference sequence). Trimming stripped 0 bases from V and 2 bases from J, with 11 bases between. This CDR3 region has 15 residues. The CDR3 loop is CASSLGGILNYGYTF. Here the CDR3 DNA reads TGTGCCAGCAGCTTGGGAGGGATCCTCAACTATGGCTACACCTTC.

This rearrangement joins TRBV4-3 to TRBJ1-5, with D perhaps TRBD1 (5 bases). Trimming stripped 0 bases from V and 8 bases from J, with 8 bases between. The length of the CDR3 is 13 residues. The germline V gene encodes CDR1 LGHNA and CDR2 YSLEER. The CDR3 region is CASSQDRQKPQHF. In nucleotides, the CDR3 is TGCGCCAGCAGCCAAGATAGACAGAAGCCCCAGCATTTT.

The chain employs TRBV4-2 and TRBJ2-5; 16 bases are a match to TRBD2. This CDR3 has 18 amino acids. J was trimmed by 2 bases and V by 3 bases; bases with no gene match: 6. Germline V gives CDR1 LGHNA, CDR2 YNFKEQ. CDR3 region: CASSHSGLAGGRQETQYF. The CDR3 DNA reads as TGTGCCAGCAGCCATTCGGGACTAGCGGGGGGGCGGCAAGAGACCCAGTACTTC.

This rearrangement joins TRBV30 to TRBJ1-6; D is ambiguous. The V and J ends lost 1 base and 10 bases respectively, with 14 bases between them. The CDR3 has 14 amino acids. Germline V CDR1 and CDR2: GTSNPN, SVGIG (reference sequence). DNA for the CDR3: TGTGCCTGGAGTGGAGGGCCCCCGGGGTCACCCCTCCACTTT. It is translated as CAWSGGPPGSPLHF.

The gene calls are TRBV18 and TRBJ2-4; perhaps TRBD2 as D (5 bases). This CDR3 region has 14 residues. CDR1 is KGHSH and CDR2 is LQKENI in the germline V gene. Trimming stripped 1 base from V and 8 bases from J, with 12 bases between. CDR3 DNA sequence: TGTGCCAGCTCACCACAAAGGTCCGGGGACATTCAGTACTTC. It yields the protein CASSPQRSGDIQYF.

The CDR3 coding sequence is TGTGCCAGCAGCGCAAGGACAGGGCCTTCCTACAATGAGCAGTTCTTC. Translated, it gives CASSARTGPSYNEQFF. The chain is built from TRBV7-2 and TRBJ2-1; 8 bases line up with TRBD1. This CDR3 is 16 amino acids long. CDR1 and CDR2 (germline): SGHTA, FQGNSA. After removal of 5 bases from V and 1 base from J, the junction contained 7 bases not matched to a gene.

V and J are TRBV25-1 and TRBJ1-1, with D maybe TRBD1 (5 bases). The germline gives CDR1 MGHDK, CDR2 SYGVNS. Trimming removed 2 bases at V and 3 bases at J, with 16 bases between. The CDR3 length is 16 residues. The chain's CDR3 is CASSEQGRGIDTEAFF. Here the CDR3 DNA reads TGTGCCAGCAGTGAACAGGGCCGCGGGATCGACACTGAAGCTTTCTTT.

The chain employs TRBV2 and TRBJ2-3; 9 bases fit TRBD1. From germline, CDR1 is SNHLY and CDR2 FYNNEI. The CDR3 length is 15 residues. V dropped 5 bases and J dropped 5; count of bases not matched to a gene: 8. The CDR3 protein is CASSHDRGLKDTQYF. The CDR3, as DNA: TGTGCCAGCAGTCACGACAGGGGGTTAAAAGATACGCAGTATTTT.

The V call is TRBV12-5, the J call TRBJ2-3; tentative D call: TRBD2 (5 bases). Germline V lookup: CDR1 LGHNT, CDR2 FRNRAP. The CDR3 contains 12 residues. The CDR3 region has the DNA TGTGCCTCAGCGGATAGCACAGATACGCAGTATTTT. Translated, it gives CASADSTDTQYF.

This clone was recorded a few times. A read error may produce the germline difference seen at one junction end. This chain connects TRBV7-9 to TRBJ2-7; 12 bases agree with TRBD2. Germline CDR1 and CDR2: SEHNR and FQNEAQ (reference sequence). This CDR3 comprises 16 residues. The CDR3 is CSSSAPSGGVVYEQYF. The DNA of the CDR3 is TGTTCCAGCAGCGCTCCTAGCGGGGGGGTCGTCTACGAGCAGTACTTC.

The chain employs TRBV7-2 and TRBJ2-4, with TRBD1 identical over 7 bases. CDR1 is SGHTA and CDR2 is FQGNSA in the germline V gene. The CDR3 totals 15 residues. Trimming removed 1 base from V and 5 bases from J; junction bases left unmatched: 5. The CDR3 loop is CASSLVGGNENIQYF. CDR3 nucleotide sequence: TGTGCCAGCAGCTTAGTAGGGGGCAACGAAAACATTCAGTACTTC.

A single count supports this clone. The chain combines TRBV7-2 with TRBJ2-3, with a tentative D call TRBD2 (7 bases). Germline V CDR1 and CDR2: SGHTA, FQGNSA. The CDR3 sequence is 16 residues long. V lost 4 bases, J lost 5 bases, and 19 bases lay in between. The CDR3 DNA reads as TGTGCCAGCAGCTCCTCTTTGACGGGGGGCGGAGATACGCAGTATTTT. Its translation is CASSSSLTGGGDTQYF.

The V and J genes are TRBV6-1 and TRBJ1-5; D gene unclear. V gave up 4 bases and J gave up 5 bases, with 12 bases separating them. Germline V gene data show CDR1 as MNHNS and CDR2 as SASEGT. The length of the CDR3 is 14 residues. The CDR3, as DNA: TGTGCCAGCAGTGGTGGGCTGGCATATCAGCCCCAGCATTTT. It codes for CASSGGLAYQPQHF.

The V call is TRBV7-9, the J call TRBJ2-1, with D hard to call. Germline values: CDR1 SEHNR, CDR2 FQNEAQ (reference sequence). This CDR3 comprises 16 residues. V dropped 2 bases and J dropped 6 bases, with 17 bases sitting between them. The CDR3 spells CASSLWRPVGGNEQFF. In DNA, the CDR3 is TGTGCCAGCAGCTTATGGAGACCCGTGGGTGGCAATGAGCAGTTCTTC.

This chain uses TRBV15 with TRBJ2-7, with TRBD2 matching 7 bases. J was trimmed by 4 bases and V by 5 bases; bases with no gene match: 5. Germline CDR1 and CDR2: LNHNV and YYDKDF (reference sequence). The CDR3 contains 13 residues. The CDR3 nucleotides read TGTGCCACCAGCGGGAGGGACGGGTACGAGCAGTACTTC. Protein sequence: CATSGRDGYEQYF.

This clone was seen a few times. The rearrangement joins TRBV28 to TRBJ1-4; the D is unclear. Germline V CDR1 and CDR2: MDHEN, SYDVKM. This CDR3 is built from 14 residues. V gave up 8 bases and J gave up 8 bases, with 18 bases separating them. CDR3 loop: CASLPGGKLEKLFF. CDR3 nucleotide sequence: TGTGCCAGCCTCCCTGGCGGCAAACTCGAAAAACTGTTTTTT.

The V and J genes are TRBV10-3 and TRBJ2-7, with TRBD1 as a possible D gene (6 bases). CDR3 size: 13 residues. The V end lost 7 bases, the J end lost 2 bases, and 12 bases lay between the germline ends. Germline V gene data show CDR1 as ENHRY and CDR2 as SYGVKD. The CDR3 DNA follows: TGTGCCATCACCTCAGGGGTCACCTACGAGCAGTACTTC. It translates to CAITSGVTYEQYF.

This chain links TRBV9 with TRBJ2-2; the match to TRBD2 covers 10 bases. V was pared by 0 bases and J by 5 bases, with 10 bases of the junction left unmatched. Germline CDR1 is SGDLS and CDR2 is YYNGEE. The CDR3 consists of 18 residues. In nucleotides, the CDR3 is TGTGCCAGCAGCGTAGGGGTAGAGCGGGGGGGCCTAACCGGGGAGCTGTTTTTT. It translates to CASSVGVERGGLTGELFF. Full variable domain (remainder filled in from reference TRBV9 and TRBJ2-2): DSGVTQTPKHLITATGQRVTLRCSPRSGDLSVYWYQQSLDQGLQFLIQYYNGEERAKGNILERFSAQQFPDLHSELNLSSLELGDSALYFCASSVGVERGGLTGELFFGEGSRLTVL.